A selection of T cell receptor beta chains follows, all from one sample in a study of T cell responses to AZD1222 COVID-19 vaccine. Profiling relied on immunoSEQ multiplex PCR, and the TCRdb table lists in-frame clones only, not all of them. The top ten hold about 20% of the sample, which has roughly 70,000 clones, 85% seen once. This specimen was peripheral blood, taken on day 0 of AZD1222 vaccination. These receptor sequences come from an adult in good health. The CDR3 runs from the conserved cysteine through the conserved F or W. The D gene is left open where the match is weak.

V	J	D	CDR3	DNA
TRBV7-2	TRBJ1-1	TRBD1	CASSAGQENTEAFF	TGTGCCAGCAGCGCGGGACAGGAGAACACTGAAGCTTTCTTT
TRBV3-1/TRBV3-2	TRBJ1-5	TRBD1	CASSQDEGGGQPQHF	TGTGCCAGCAGCCAAGATGAAGGGGGCGGTCAGCCCCAGCATTTT
TRBV6-5	TRBJ2-7	.	CASSIYRVAYEQYF	TGTGCCAGCAGCATATACAGGGTAGCCTACGAGCAGTACTTC
TRBV3-1/TRBV3-2	TRBJ2-7	.	CASSQDSGYEQYF	TGTGCCAGCAGCCAAGATAGTGGCTACGAGCAGTACTTC
TRBV5-4	TRBJ1-4	.	CASSYGPSATNEKLFF	TGTGCCAGCAGCTATGGGCCGTCTGCAACTAATGAAAAACTGTTTTTT
TRBV1	TRBJ2-7	.	CTSSRTSGRAPSTYEQYF	TGCACCAGCAGCCGGACTAGCGGGAGGGCCCCATCGACCTACGAGCAGTACTTC
TRBV6-5	TRBJ2-1	.	CASRGTTAYNEQFF	TGTGCCAGCAGGGGGACCACAGCCTACAATGAGCAGTTCTTC
TRBV18	TRBJ1-2	.	CASSPSLGWTSGGYTF	TGTGCCAGCTCCCCCTCCCTGGGGTGGACGTCGGGCGGCTACACCTTC
TRBV7-2	TRBJ2-1	TRBD2	CASSSSGGPNEQFF	TGTGCCAGCAGCTCCAGCGGGGGGCCCAATGAGCAGTTCTTC
TRBV11-3	TRBJ2-1	TRBD1	CASSLDGTEYNEQFF	TGTGCCAGCAGCTTAGATGGGACAGAATACAATGAGCAGTTCTTC